This T cell receptor beta chain is from a study of neoadjuvant anti-PD-1 for oral cavity cancer. The table lists this clone with a count of one. The CDR3 sequence is 15 residues long. The junction had 5 bases not matched to a gene; V was cut back by 5 bases and J by 2 bases. CDR1 is SGHAT and CDR2 is FQNNGV in the germline V gene. These newly diagnosed stage II-IVA oral cavity squamous cell carcinoma patients had no prior systemic or radiation treatment. Assay used: immunoSEQ multiplex PCR; TCRdb lists only in-frame clones, some missing. The sample gives fewer than 20,000 clones, over 65% of which show up once; 2.7% is in the top ten.

The receptor was isolated from a person between 40 and 85 years old with oral cavity squamous cell carcinoma. This specimen was PBMCs, taken before nivolumab (anti-PD-1) treatment. This chain joins TRBV11-2 and TRBJ2-3; 9 positions agree with TRBD2. CDR3 sequence: CASSIPSGNTDTQYF. The CDR3 DNA is TGTGCCAGCAGCATTCCTAGCGGGAACACAGATACGCAGTATTTT.